This entry is about one TCR beta chain. What it binds is not known. Sequencing was performed with immunoSEQ multiplex PCR; in TCRdb, only in-frame clones are kept and a portion is missing. The table lists 30,000 to 40,000 clones, 95% to 97% of them singletons. These data belong to a study of T cells in tuberculosis. Germline CDR1 MGHDK, CDR2 SYGVNS. V lost 3 bases to trimming and J lost 5 bases; unmatched junction nucleotides: 4. This CDR3 is 14 amino acids long. Study-wide findings and caveats: Smaller distances to GMM-specific TCRs suggested their expansion in active tuberculosis. Classification accuracy was 80% to 90% (AUROC 0.7 to 0.9) with the GMM-specific repertoire. Active tuberculosis patients had shorter CDR3-alpha; the beta difference was nonsignificant.

Sample: PBMCs. The sequence came from a donor aged 10-29 years with latent tuberculosis or without tuberculosis infection. This sequence joins TRBV25-1 and TRBJ2-5; 9 bases map to TRBD1. The CDR3 region is CASSEGQGLETQYF. The CDR3 coding sequence is TGTGCCAGCAGTGAGGGACAGGGCCTGGAGACCCAGTACTTC.